Below, 12 T cell receptor beta chains from the same sample are listed, as sequenced in a study of T cell clones after liver transplantation (dated by TCRdb to the late 2010s). The library was produced with the immunoSEQ multiplex PCR assay. In TCRdb, the immuneACCESS table is reduced to in-frame sequences with V and J assigned. These tables do not hold every clone; where another copy was compared, an unresolved V gene accounts for under half, and the others remain unexplained. The sample yields roughly 67,000 clones; about 92% were counted once. The ten top clones hold over 0.75% of the sample. The source was CD4+ T cells from blood, collected roughly 25 months after liver transplant. The receptors originated from a human patient who received a liver transplant. Some T cells may be donor cells from the graft after a transplant.

The J gene is TRBJ2-7, the V gene TRBV15, with D possibly TRBD1 on 5 matching bases. Trimming took 1 base from V and 4 from J, leaving 11 bases between them. Germline loops: CDR1 LNHNV, CDR2 YYDKDF (reference sequence). CDR3 size: 14 residues. Here the CDR3 reads CATSRALQGYEQYF. CDR3 sequence (DNA): TGTGCCACCAGCAGAGCCCTTCAGGGATACGAGCAGTACTTC.

J is TRBJ2-7 and V is TRBV11-3, with 8 nucleotides matching TRBD1. V was pared by 4 bases and J by 6 bases, with 8 bases of the junction left unmatched. There are 14 residues in the CDR3. Germline CDR1 reads SGHNT; CDR2 reads YENEEA. CDR3 DNA: TGTGCCAGCAGCTCCCGGACAGGGCTGGCCGAGCAGTACTTC. Translation gives CASSSRTGLAEQYF.

This clone was seen only once. The chain recombines TRBV10-3 with TRBJ2-1; D may correspond to TRBD1 or TRBD2 (6 bases each). V was shortened by 0 bases and J by 8 bases, with 11 bases between the two germline ends. In germline, CDR1 is ENHRY, CDR2 SYGVKD. The CDR3 loop spans 14 amino acids. In DNA form, the CDR3 reads TGTGCCATCAGTGAGTCAAGGGGGGACGATGAGCAGTTCTTC. Residues: CAISESRGDDEQFF.

The chain is built from TRBV7-6 and TRBJ1-2, with D perhaps TRBD1 (5 bases). Trimming shortened V by 5 bases and J by 8 bases, and 12 bases separated the two germline ends. CDR1 is SGHVS, CDR2 FNYEAQ, per germline. This CDR3 comprises 12 residues. CDR3 in amino acids: CASSPGGSGYTF. The DNA for the CDR3 is TGTGCCAGCAGCCCCGGGGGGTCAGGCTACACCTTC.

The chain recombines TRBV5-1 with TRBJ2-7; 7 nucleotides match TRBD2. The CDR3 sequence is 15 residues long. The germline CDR1 and CDR2 sequences are SGHRS and YFSETQ. With V trimmed by 5 bases and J by 1 base, 9 bases remained unmatched. The CDR3 coding sequence is TGCGCCAGCAGAGCGCGGGAGAACTTATCCTACGAGCAGTACTTC. It is translated as CASRARENLSYEQYF.

The table lists this clone with a count of one. This chain links TRBV11-3 with TRBJ2-1; the match to TRBD2 covers 7 bases. Trimming cost V 1 base and J 8 bases; bases outside gene matches: 8. The CDR3 totals 15 residues. The V gene's germline CDR1 is SGHNT and CDR2 YENEEA. This CDR3 reads CASSLGRETLDEQFF. The CDR3 DNA follows: TGTGCCAGCAGCTTAGGGCGGGAGACGCTCGATGAGCAGTTCTTC.

Details on this clone: Additional DNA sequences in this sample encode the identical CDR3. The V and J genes are TRBV7-2 and TRBJ2-7, with a possible D match to TRBD2 (5 bases). V was trimmed by 0 bases and J by 3 bases, leaving 12 bases between them. The CDR3 runs to 15 residues. Germline V gene lookup returns CDR1 SGHTA and CDR2 FQGNSA. The DNA of the CDR3 is TGTGCCAGCAGCTTAGCCCCCGGGGAAAACTACGAGCAGTACTTC. This codes for CASSLAPGENYEQYF.

The chain uses TRBV7-9 and TRBJ1-1, with D perhaps matching TRBD1 (5 bases). The CDR3 totals 15 residues. In germline, CDR1 is SEHNR, CDR2 FQNEAQ (reference sequence). V was trimmed by 0 bases and J by 5 bases, leaving 13 bases between them. As DNA, the CDR3 is TGTGCCAGCAGCTTAGCGTCAGGGCGGGCAACTGAAGCTTTCTTT. Its protein is CASSLASGRATEAFF.

The chain is built from TRBV5-5 and TRBJ1-2, with D unclear. This CDR3 is 15 amino acids long. Germline V gives CDR1 SGHKS, CDR2 YYEKEE (reference sequence). V was cut by 0 bases and J by 0 bases, with 9 bases left in between. CDR3 coding DNA: TGTGCCAGCAGCTTGGGACGGTTGTCTAACTATGGCTACACCTTC. This sequence encodes CASSLGRLSNYGYTF.

V is TRBV9 and J is TRBJ2-2; no clear D. The germline V gene has CDR1 SGDLS and CDR2 YYNGEE. The CDR3 sequence is 14 residues long. V gave up 0 bases and J gave up 5 bases, with 8 bases separating them. CDR3 residues: CASSVAAQTGELFF. CDR3 DNA: TGTGCCAGCAGCGTAGCGGCTCAAACCGGGGAGCTGTTTTTT.

This chain uses TRBV2 with TRBJ1-1; 8 bases agree with TRBD1. Germline trimming cut 6 bases from V and 0 bases from J; bases unmatched to any gene: 12. Germline CDR1 SNHLY, CDR2 FYNNEI. This CDR3 is built from 17 residues. DNA of the CDR3: TGTGCCAGCAGCCAACAGGGGGTGCGAAGGTTGAACACTGAAGCTTTCTTT. This encodes CASSQQGVRRLNTEAFF.

CDR3: CASSPAGGAGRTDTQYF. CDR3 sequence (DNA): TGTGCCAGCAGCCCCGCAGGGGGTGCGGGACGCACAGATACGCAGTATTTT. The V gene is TRBV7-3, the J gene TRBJ2-3, with TRBD1 as a possible D gene (7 bases). This CDR3 is 17 amino acids long. CDR1 is SGHTA and CDR2 is FQGTGA in the germline V gene. The ends were cut back, 5 bases at V and 1 base at J, with 19 bases in the middle.